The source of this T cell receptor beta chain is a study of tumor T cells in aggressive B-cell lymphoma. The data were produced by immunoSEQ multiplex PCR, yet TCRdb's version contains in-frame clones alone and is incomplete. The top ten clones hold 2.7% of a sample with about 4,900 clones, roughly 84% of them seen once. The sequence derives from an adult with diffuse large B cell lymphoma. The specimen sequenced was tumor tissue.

CDR3 sequence (DNA): TGCGCCAGCAGCTTGGTTGGTAGCGGGATTTCCTACGAGCAGTACTTC. Translating it yields CASSLVGSGISYEQYF. J is TRBJ2-7 and V is TRBV5-1, with 8 bases fitting TRBD2. The V and J ends lost 0 bases and 1 base, in that order; junction bases with no gene match: 6. The CDR3 loop spans 16 amino acids. Germline V gene data show CDR1 as SGHRS and CDR2 as YFSETQ.